This TCR beta chain stems from a study of metastatic and nonmetastatic thyroid tumors. Overall study: A comparison of repertoires was made across blood and tumor or nodule tissue from malignant and benign thyroid patients.

Ahead of thyroid surgery, no patient had received treatment of any kind. Under the authors' procedure: A distant-metastasis classifier for papillary thyroid cancer was built using CDR3 differences across clinicopathological groups. TCRdb reanalyzed the PCR reads via MiXCR. TCRdb's processing, not the authors', yielded these V and J calls. The sample includes 15,000 to 20,000 clones, 12% of them seen just once. Regarding this clone: A much larger clone lies one base from this, so it may be a read error.

What was sequenced was tumor tissue. This sequence was found in a female donor with papillary thyroid cancer or a benign thyroid nodule (not recorded which). Some clones in this sample may be carry-over from other donors' samples.

CDR3 sequence: CASSLAGTLRTGELFF. The CDR3 DNA follows: TGTGCCAGCAGCTTAGCCGGGACACTCCGGACCGGGGAGCTGTTTTTT. This sequence joins TRBV7-6 and TRBJ2-2; D is possibly TRBD1 (6 bases). The germline V gene has CDR1 SGHVS and CDR2 FNYEAQ. Trimming pared 0 bases from V and 5 bases from J, leaving 13 bases between. The CDR3 covers 16 residues.